The next 16 T cell receptor beta chains were all read from a single sample in a study of Graves' ophthalmopathy and Graves' hyperthyroidism. For repertoire sequencing, the TCR beta CDR3 regions were amplified from RNA transcripts. HTBI-primed first-round RT-PCR preceded second-round multiplex PCR. MiXCR was run by TCRdb on the multiplex PCR reads, yielding one entry per CDR3 protein. The data hold 350,000 to 400,000 distinct CDR3 sequences, with 15% to 19% observed a single time. Sample: peripheral blood. The receptors derive from a woman aged 18-30 years with stable Graves' hyperthyroidism.

This clonotype occurred many times. The chain joins TRBV27 to TRBJ1-1; D ambiguous. Germline V gives CDR1 MNHEY, CDR2 SMNVEV (reference sequence). This CDR3 is 14 amino acids long. With 2 bases removed from V and 3 bases from J, the gap between germline ends came to 10 bases. CDR3 sequence: CASSLRTEYTEAFF. The CDR3 DNA sequence: TGTGCCAGCAGTTTACGTACGGAATACACTGAAGCTTTCTTT.

This sequence joins TRBV19 and TRBJ1-2, with D possibly TRBD1 on 5 matching bases. V was shortened by 0 bases and J by 8 bases, with 16 bases between the two germline ends. This CDR3 region has 15 residues. Looked up from germline, CDR1 is LNHDA and CDR2 is SQIVND (reference sequence). This CDR3 is CASSIDPRARGGYTF. CDR3 in DNA: TGTGCCAGTAGTATAGATCCCAGGGCGCGCGGGGGCTACACCTTC.

This clonotype was detected ten times or more. The CDR3 here is CASSYGGRNYGYTF. DNA of the CDR3: TGTGCCAGCAGTTACGGGGGGCGCAACTATGGCTACACCTTC. The chain combines TRBV6-5 with TRBJ1-2; D perhaps matches TRBD1 (6 bases). This CDR3 has 14 residues. Trimming removed 2 bases at V and 2 bases at J, with 9 bases between. CDR1 MNHEY and CDR2 SVGAGI come from the germline V gene.

The table lists this clonotype with many counts. V gene TRBV18 combines with J gene TRBJ1-6; a weak D match, TRBD1 (5 bases). The CDR3 sequence is 16 residues long. Trimming took off 8 bases at V and 0 bases at J, with 14 bases between the two ends. CDR1 is KGHSH and CDR2 is LQKENI in the germline V gene. The CDR3 is CASSPTDSSYNSPLHF. The CDR3 coding sequence is TGTGCCAGCAGTCCTACCGACAGCTCCTATAATTCACCCCTCCACTTT. The whole variable domain, filled in from reference TRBV18 and TRBJ1-6, reads NAGVMQNPRHLVRRRGQEARLRCSPMKGHSHVYWYRQLPEEGLKFMVYLQKENIIDESGMPKERFSAEFPKEGPSILRIQQVVRGDSAAYFCASSPTDSSYNSPLHFGNGTRLTVT.

This clonotype has at least ten counts. The chain uses TRBV12-3 or TRBV12-4 and TRBJ2-2; D perhaps matches TRBD1 (6 bases). This CDR3 is 16 amino acids long. V was shortened by 5 bases and J by 0 bases, with 13 bases between the two germline ends. The CDR3 sequence: CASSAFDRSNTGELFF. CDR3 coding DNA: TGTGCCAGCAGTGCCTTTGACAGGTCGAACACCGGGGAGCTGTTTTTT.

This clonotype has only a few counts. This sequence may be a read error, since a much larger clone differs from it by one base. This sequence joins TRBV6-1 and TRBJ2-4; 10 positions agree with TRBD1. In germline, CDR1 is MNHNS, CDR2 SASEGT. V lost 5 bases to trimming and J lost 14 bases; unmatched junction nucleotides: 27. There are 19 residues in the CDR3. The CDR3 spells CASSPRGLTTGGYHSLKYF. The DNA for the CDR3 is TGTGCCAGCAGTCCACGAGGCCTTACGACAGGGGGCTATCACTCTCTTAAGTACTTC.

At least ten counts were recorded for this clonotype. The gene calls are TRBV6-2 or TRBV6-3 and TRBJ2-5, with 9 bases matching TRBD1. This CDR3 is built from 14 residues. Germline loops: CDR1 MNHEY, CDR2 SVGEGT. After removal of 5 bases from V and 5 bases from J, the junction contained 6 bases not matched to a gene. CDR3 sequence reads: CASSLLGQGETQYF. As DNA, the CDR3 is TGTGCCAGCAGTCTCTTGGGACAGGGCGAGACCCAGTACTTC.

This clonotype was counted at least ten times. V usage is TRBV10-1 and J usage is TRBJ1-1; D is unresolved. V was clipped by 5 bases and J by 2 bases, with 9 bases between them. The CDR3 runs to 13 residues. CDR1 and CDR2 (germline): WNHNN, SYGVQD (reference sequence). The CDR3 region is CASSTGTNTEAFF. For the CDR3, the DNA is TGCGCCAGCAGTACTGGTACTAACACTGAAGCTTTCTTT.

V usage is TRBV7-2 and J usage is TRBJ1-1; 9 bases agree with TRBD1. Germline V lookup: CDR1 SGHTA, CDR2 FQGNSA. This CDR3 spans 15 amino acids. The V gene end was trimmed by 5 bases and the J gene end by 5 bases; junction bases not matched to a gene: 9. CDR3 DNA: TGTGCCAGCAGCGGAGGCCAACAGGGGGCGACTGAAGCTTTCTTT. Translation gives CASSGGQQGATEAFF.

This clonotype was observed many times. The chain uses TRBV7-2 and TRBJ2-7, with a weak D call TRBD1 (6 bases). This CDR3 has 14 amino acids. The germline V gene encodes CDR1 SGHTA and CDR2 FQGNSA. Trimming took 5 bases from V and 2 from J, leaving 13 bases between them. The CDR3 loop reads CASSPYRAPYEQYF. CDR3 DNA: TGTGCCAGCAGCCCGTACAGGGCTCCCTACGAGCAGTACTTC. Supplemented by reference TRBV7-2 and TRBJ2-7, the full variable domain reads GAGVSQSPSNKVTEKGKDVELRCDPISGHTALYWYRQSLGQGLEFLIYFQGNSAPDKSGLPSDRFSAERTGGSVSTLTIQRTQQEDSAVYLCASSPYRAPYEQYFGPGTRLTVT.

This clonotype was counted ten times or more. The genes are TRBV18 and TRBJ2-5; D remains ambiguous. The CDR3 consists of 13 residues. The ends were cut back, 2 bases at V and 5 bases at J, with 9 bases in the middle. The germline V gene encodes CDR1 KGHSH and CDR2 LQKENI. The CDR3 sequence: CASSPGSTETQYF. The CDR3 DNA reads TGTGCCAGCTCACCAGGGTCAACGGAGACCCAGTACTTC. Filled out from reference TRBV18 and TRBJ2-5, the complete variable domain reads NAGVMQNPRHLVRRRGQEARLRCSPMKGHSHVYWYRQLPEEGLKFMVYLQKENIIDESGMPKERFSAEFPKEGPSILRIQQVVRGDSAAYFCASSPGSTETQYFGPGTRLLVL.

Regarding this clonotype: Being one base from a much bigger clone, this may be a read error. The chain links TRBV19 to TRBJ2-2; D remains unclear. Germline assignment: CDR1 LNHDA and CDR2 SQIVND (reference sequence). V was clipped by 3 bases and J by 7 bases, with 9 bases between them. The CDR3 is made up of 13 amino acids. CDR3 amino acids: CASSILGIGELFF. In DNA, the CDR3 is TGTGCCAGTAGTATCCTCGGCATCGGGGAGCTGTTTTTT.

At least ten counts were recorded for this clonotype. As DNA, the CDR3 is TGCGCCAGCAGCTTCGGCGTTGGGACTAGCGGCCTCTACGAGCAGTACTTC. This sequence encodes CASSFGVGTSGLYEQYF. The chain joins TRBV5-1 to TRBJ2-7; TRBD2 agrees at 11 bases. CDR1 is SGHRS, CDR2 YFSETQ, per germline. V shed 2 bases and J 3 bases; nucleotides not matched to a gene: 10. The CDR3 covers 17 residues.

Many counts were recorded for this clonotype. CDR3: CASSYDAVGGNTIYF. CDR3 nucleotide sequence: TGTGCCAGCAGTTACGACGCAGTGGGGGGAAACACCATATATTTT. This chain links TRBV6-5 with TRBJ1-3; no definite D call. Trimming took off 2 bases at V and 4 bases at J, with 12 bases between the two ends. The CDR3 runs to 15 residues. Germline lookup yields CDR1 MNHEY and CDR2 SVGAGI.

The CDR3 loop reads CASQGTNTYEQYF. For the CDR3, the DNA is TGTGCGTCGCAGGGAACCAACACCTACGAGCAGTACTTC. This chain joins TRBV13 and TRBJ2-7; weak D call: TRBD1 (5 bases). Looked up from germline, CDR1 is PRHDT and CDR2 is FYEKMQ (reference sequence). The CDR3 is 13 residues long.

This clonotype occurred many times. Here the CDR3 reads CASSPPTGAEQYF. The CDR3, as DNA: TGTGCCAGTAGCCCGCCTACAGGGGCCGAGCAGTACTTC. The V and J genes are TRBV19 and TRBJ2-7, with 7 bases that match TRBD1. The CDR3 sequence is 13 residues long. V was pared by 6 bases and J by 6 bases, with 8 bases of the junction left unmatched. Germline-derived CDR1 and CDR2 are LNHDA and SQIVND (reference sequence).